The clone carrying this T cell receptor beta chain was picked up a small number of times. Assay used: immunoSEQ multiplex PCR; TCRdb lists only in-frame clones, some missing. The profile shows approximately 65,000 clones, around 93% of them singletons. CDR1 is LNHDA, CDR2 SQIVND, per germline (reference sequence). Between the trimmed V and J ends, which lost 3 bases and 4 bases, there was a span of 13 bases. The length of the CDR3 is 15 residues. The entry originates in a study of T cells after somatic rescue of genetic block. The sequence was collected from a man aged 40-55 years. V gene TRBV19 combines with J gene TRBJ2-1, with TRBD1 as a possible D gene (5 bases). The sequencing sample was made of peripheral blood mononuclear cells (PBMCs). Written as DNA, the CDR3 is TGTGCCAGTAGTATGGGGCAGGGTGGGTACAATGAGCAGTTCTTC. It yields the protein CASSMGQGGYNEQFF.